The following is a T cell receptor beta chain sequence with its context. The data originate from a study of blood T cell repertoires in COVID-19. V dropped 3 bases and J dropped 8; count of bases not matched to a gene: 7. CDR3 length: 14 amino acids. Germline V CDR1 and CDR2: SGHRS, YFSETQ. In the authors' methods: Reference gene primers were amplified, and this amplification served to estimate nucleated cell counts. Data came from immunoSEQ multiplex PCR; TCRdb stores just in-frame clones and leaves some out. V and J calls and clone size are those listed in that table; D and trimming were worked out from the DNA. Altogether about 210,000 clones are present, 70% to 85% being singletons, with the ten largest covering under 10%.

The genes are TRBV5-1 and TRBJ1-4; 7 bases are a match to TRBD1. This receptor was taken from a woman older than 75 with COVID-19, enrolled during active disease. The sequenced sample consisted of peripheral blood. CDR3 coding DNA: TGCGCCAGCAGCTGGGGACAGAGTAAGGAAAAACTGTTTTTT. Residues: CASSWGQSKEKLFF. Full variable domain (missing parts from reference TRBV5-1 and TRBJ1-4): KAGVTQTPRYLIKTRGQQVTLSCSPISGHRSVSWYQQTPGQGLQFLFEYFSETQRNKGNFPGRFSGRQFSNSRSEMNVSTLELGDSALYLCASSWGQSKEKLFFGSGTQLSVL.